This TCR beta chain was identified in a study of blood T cell repertoires in COVID-19. The CDR3 contains 14 residues. The germline V gene encodes CDR1 SNHLY and CDR2 FYNNEI. Trimming removed 4 bases at V and 2 bases at J, with 11 bases between. Clones were sequenced by immunoSEQ multiplex PCR, and TCRdb holds only the in-frame ones, with some missing. The table shows 250,000 to 350,000 clones, with approximately 85% occurring only once. This rearrangement joins TRBV2 to TRBJ1-1; no reliable D call. This receptor was obtained from a woman aged 25-40 years who had recovered from COVID-19. The source material was PBMCs or T cells enriched from blood (not recorded which). In nucleotides, the CDR3 is TGTGCCAGCAGTGTAGCGGAGATAAACACTGAAGCTTTCTTT. Protein sequence: CASSVAEINTEAFF.